This TCR beta chain emerged from a study of cytomegalovirus exposure and HLA in healthy donors (dated by TCRdb to the late 2010s). Notes on the research overall: According to a later analysis, the 120 validation repertoires were produced on the same platform as the 700 or so repertoires of the first cohort. The study aimed to test whether cataloging public T cell receptors could reveal signatures of past pathogen exposure. Besides the first cohort of 666 subjects, a separate validation cohort made up of 95 to 150 different subjects was used. High-throughput TCR immunosequencing, statistical association of individual TCRs with disease status, and machine learning were combined to predict cytomegalovirus infection status. Here is what the overall study found, with its caveats: Across donors, most TCR sequences were observed very rarely, whereas some public TCRs were present in many individuals. The study gave a list of under 200 TCR beta chains associated with cytomegalovirus. A later analysis had no HLA typing for the validation cohort, so co-occurrence there was scored across all 110 or so repertoires. Cytomegalovirus status was reported to be diagnosed by the classifier with high specificity and sensitivity in both the original and validation cohorts. In vitro tests confirmed that a few of the cytomegalovirus-associated TCR beta chains recognize cytomegalovirus antigens. The authors suggested that the approach could potentially be generalized to other disease states and immunological phenotypes. In a later analysis, TCRs clustered in the first cohort were found to also tend to co-occur in the roughly 120 validation repertoires, with about 94% of cluster scores above 0.

Taken from the germline V gene, the CDR1 and CDR2 loops are SNHLY and FYNNEI. The germline V end is reduced by 4 bases and the J end by 6 bases; junction bases left unmatched: 8. Counted from cysteine to phenylalanine, this CDR3 has 16 amino acids. Only CDR3 DNA is held: 48 bases, read in frame from base 1. Regarding this clone: Its antigen target is currently unknown. No quality values exist for individual bases; no much larger clone is one base distant.

Library method: the immunoSEQ multiplex PCR assay. The authors' analysis ran thus. To diagnose cytomegalovirus status from the catalog of TCR beta chain sequences, a statistical classification framework was built. As stored in TCRdb, this immuneACCESS dataset retains in-frame rearrangements with V and J assigned. A fraction of the clones does not appear; measured against another copy, unresolved V genes explain less than half of the discrepancy, and the remainder lacks a known reason. That table is the source of V, J and clone size, and D and trimming were worked out from the DNA. Across this sample there are over 200,000 clones, with 80% to 90% seen only once. Of the sample, about 2.9% falls within the top ten clones. Separate from the roughly 650-subject first cohort, the validation cohort of 95 to 150 subjects was the group to which the donors belonged.

Source material: PBMCs. The chain is encoded by TRBV2 joined to TRBJ2-3, with 12 bases matching TRBD2. This TCR was sampled from a woman between 18 and 30 years old in good health and CMV-seronegative. CDR3 reads: CASSVGLAGGSDTQYF. The bases read TGTGCCAGCAGTGTTGGGCTAGCGGGAGGGTCGGATACGCAGTATTTT.